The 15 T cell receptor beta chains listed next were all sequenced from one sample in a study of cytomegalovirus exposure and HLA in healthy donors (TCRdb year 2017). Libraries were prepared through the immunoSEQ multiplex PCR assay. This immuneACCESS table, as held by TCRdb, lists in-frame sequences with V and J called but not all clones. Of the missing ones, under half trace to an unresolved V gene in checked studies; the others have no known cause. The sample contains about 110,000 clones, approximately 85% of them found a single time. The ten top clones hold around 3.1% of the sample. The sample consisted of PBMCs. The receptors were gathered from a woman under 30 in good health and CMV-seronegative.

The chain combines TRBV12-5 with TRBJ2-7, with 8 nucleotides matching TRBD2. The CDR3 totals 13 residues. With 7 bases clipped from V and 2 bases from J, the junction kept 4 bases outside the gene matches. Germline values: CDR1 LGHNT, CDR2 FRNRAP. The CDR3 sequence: CASAPRGAYEQYF. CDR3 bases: TGTGCTAGTGCCCCGCGGGGGGCCTACGAGCAGTACTTC.

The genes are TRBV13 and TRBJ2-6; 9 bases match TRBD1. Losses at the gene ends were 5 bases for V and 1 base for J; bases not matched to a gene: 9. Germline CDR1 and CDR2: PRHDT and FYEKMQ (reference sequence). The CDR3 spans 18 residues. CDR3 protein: CASSRGQGRWSGANVLTF. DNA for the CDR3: TGTGCCAGCAGCCGCGGACAGGGGCGATGGTCTGGGGCCAACGTCCTGACTTTC.

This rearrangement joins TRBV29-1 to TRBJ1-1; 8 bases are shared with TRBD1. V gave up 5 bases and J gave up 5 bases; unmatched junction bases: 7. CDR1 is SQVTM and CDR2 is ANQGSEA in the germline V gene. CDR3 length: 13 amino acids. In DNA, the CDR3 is TGCAGCGTTCAAGGACAGGGAGTTACTGAAGCTTTCTTT. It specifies CSVQGQGVTEAFF.

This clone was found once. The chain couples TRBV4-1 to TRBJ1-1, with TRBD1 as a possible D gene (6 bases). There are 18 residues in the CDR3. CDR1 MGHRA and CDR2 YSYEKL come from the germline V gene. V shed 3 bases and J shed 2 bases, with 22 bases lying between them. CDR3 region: CASSHGLTAGTYNTEAFF. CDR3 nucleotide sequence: TGCGCCAGCAGCCACGGGTTGACTGCCGGGACATACAACACTGAAGCTTTCTTT.

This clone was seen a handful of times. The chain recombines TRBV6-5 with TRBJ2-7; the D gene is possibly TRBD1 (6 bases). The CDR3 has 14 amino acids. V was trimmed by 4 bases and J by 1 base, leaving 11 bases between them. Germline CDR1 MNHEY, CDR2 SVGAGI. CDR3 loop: CASSSDRPSYEQYF. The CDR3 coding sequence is TGTGCCAGCAGTTCCGACAGGCCGTCCTACGAGCAGTACTTC.

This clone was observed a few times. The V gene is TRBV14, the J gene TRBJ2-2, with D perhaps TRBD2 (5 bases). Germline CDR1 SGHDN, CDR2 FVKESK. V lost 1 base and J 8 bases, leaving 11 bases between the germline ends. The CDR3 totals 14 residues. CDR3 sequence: CASSQVLSGGELFF. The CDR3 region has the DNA TGTGCCAGCAGCCAAGTTCTGAGCGGAGGGGAGCTGTTTTTT.

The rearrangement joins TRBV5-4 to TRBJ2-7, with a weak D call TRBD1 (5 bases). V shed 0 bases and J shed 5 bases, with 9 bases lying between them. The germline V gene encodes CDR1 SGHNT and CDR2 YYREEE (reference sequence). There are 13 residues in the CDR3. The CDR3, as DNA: TGTGCCAGCAGCTTGGGGGGCCGCGACGAGCAGTACTTC. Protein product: CASSLGGRDEQYF.

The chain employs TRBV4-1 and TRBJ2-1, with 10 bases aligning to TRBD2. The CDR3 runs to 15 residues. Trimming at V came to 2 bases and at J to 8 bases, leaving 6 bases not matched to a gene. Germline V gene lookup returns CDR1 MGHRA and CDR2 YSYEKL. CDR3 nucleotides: TGCGCCAGCAGCCAACAAGCGGGGGGGATCCATGAGCAGTTCTTC. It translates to CASSQQAGGIHEQFF.

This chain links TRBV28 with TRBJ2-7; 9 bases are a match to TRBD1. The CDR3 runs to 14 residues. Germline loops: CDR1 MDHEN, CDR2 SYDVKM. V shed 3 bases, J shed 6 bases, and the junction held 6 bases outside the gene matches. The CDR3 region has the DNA TGTGCCAGCAGTTTCCAGGGACAGGGCTTCGAGCAGTACTTC. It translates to CASSFQGQGFEQYF.

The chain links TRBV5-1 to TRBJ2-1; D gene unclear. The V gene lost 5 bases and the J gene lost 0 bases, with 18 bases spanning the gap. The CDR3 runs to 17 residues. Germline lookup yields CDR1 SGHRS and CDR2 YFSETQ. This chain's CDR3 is CASSFISQLSSYNEQFF. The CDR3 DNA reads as TGCGCCAGCAGTTTCATCTCCCAGTTAAGCTCCTACAATGAGCAGTTCTTC.

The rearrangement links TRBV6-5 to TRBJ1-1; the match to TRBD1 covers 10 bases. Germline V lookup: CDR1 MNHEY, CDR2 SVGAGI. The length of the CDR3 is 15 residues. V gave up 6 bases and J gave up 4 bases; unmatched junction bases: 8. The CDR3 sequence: CASRRQGARGTEAFF. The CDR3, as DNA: TGTGCCAGCAGGAGACAGGGGGCAAGGGGCACTGAAGCTTTCTTT.

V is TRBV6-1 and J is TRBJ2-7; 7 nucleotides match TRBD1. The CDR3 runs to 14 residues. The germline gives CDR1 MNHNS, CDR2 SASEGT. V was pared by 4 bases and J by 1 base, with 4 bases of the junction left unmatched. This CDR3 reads CASSGQGGSYEQYF. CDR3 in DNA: TGTGCCAGCAGTGGACAGGGTGGATCCTACGAGCAGTACTTC.

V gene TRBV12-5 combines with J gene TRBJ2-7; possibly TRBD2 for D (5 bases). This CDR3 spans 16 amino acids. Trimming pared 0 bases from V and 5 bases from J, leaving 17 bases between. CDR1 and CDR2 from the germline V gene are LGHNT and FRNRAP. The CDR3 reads CASGLVLGESRDEQYF. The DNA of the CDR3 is TGTGCTAGTGGTTTGGTACTCGGGGAATCTCGGGACGAGCAGTACTTC.

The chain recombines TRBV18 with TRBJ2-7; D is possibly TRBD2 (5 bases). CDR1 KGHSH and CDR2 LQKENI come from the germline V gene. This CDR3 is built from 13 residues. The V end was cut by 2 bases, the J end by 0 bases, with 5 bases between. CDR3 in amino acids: CASSPAGSYEQYF. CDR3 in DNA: TGTGCCAGCTCACCAGCGGGCTCCTACGAGCAGTACTTC.

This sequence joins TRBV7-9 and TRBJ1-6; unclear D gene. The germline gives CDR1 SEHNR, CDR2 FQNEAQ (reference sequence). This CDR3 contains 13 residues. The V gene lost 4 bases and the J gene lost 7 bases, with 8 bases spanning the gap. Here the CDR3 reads CASSSQANSPLHF. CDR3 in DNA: TGTGCCAGCAGCTCGCAGGCCAATTCACCCCTCCACTTT.